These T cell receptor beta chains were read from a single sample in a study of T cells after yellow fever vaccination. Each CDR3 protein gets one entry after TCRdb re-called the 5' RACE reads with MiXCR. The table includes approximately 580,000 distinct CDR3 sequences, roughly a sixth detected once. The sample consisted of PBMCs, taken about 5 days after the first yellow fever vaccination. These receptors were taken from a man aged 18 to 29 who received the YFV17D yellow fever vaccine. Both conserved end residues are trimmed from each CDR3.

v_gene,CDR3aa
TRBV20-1,SARDLGRVTDTQY
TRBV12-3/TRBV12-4,ASSLYLEPYEQY
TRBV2,ASRQGRDQPQH
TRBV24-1,ATSERNREGETQY
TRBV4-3,ASSQGISGANVLT
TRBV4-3,ASSQRIGPDQPQH
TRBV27,ASRPLFRGSGANVLT
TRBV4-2,ATSQDLEGAGAT
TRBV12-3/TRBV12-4,ASSSFDPWGGTQDTQY
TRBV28,ASSFTPWGGTDTQY
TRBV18,ASSPAGQGNEKLF
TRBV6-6,ASGVSGYEQY
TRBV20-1,SAISAGQGGIEQY
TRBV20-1,SARDLRTQY
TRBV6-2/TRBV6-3,ASSQDGDYGYT
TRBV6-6,ASGRSIGYT
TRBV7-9,ASRADRQGEKLF
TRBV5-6,ASSLGLAGAAEQF
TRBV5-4,ASSLVGRRSYEQY
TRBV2,ASSESGNQPQH
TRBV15,ATSRDGQGPNTGELF
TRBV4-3,ASSQDWRGETQY
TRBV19,ASGSGIRQPQH
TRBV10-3,AISKDAFETGGQVLF
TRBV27,ASSLTGGSGGYT
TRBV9,ASSESLVWGTDTQY